This TCR beta chain was found in a study of lymphopenia after photon versus proton radiotherapy. Assay: immunoSEQ multiplex PCR; the TCRdb copy retains only in-frame clones and omits some. The profile shows tens of thousands of clones, approximately 91% of them singletons. As to this clone: As yet, its antigen is unknown.

Trimming cost V 6 bases and J 3 bases, with 9 bases left between them. The germline V gene has CDR1 SQVTM and CDR2 ANQGSEA. This CDR3 is built from 11 residues. Study-level results: Relative stability marked proton patients; photon patients lost diversity and naive cells.

This specimen was peripheral blood, taken from a patient treated with photon-based radiotherapy. This chain uses TRBV29-1 with TRBJ2-7; no reliable D call. This clonotype originated in a woman between 65 and 79 years old with pancreatic cancer. CDR3 residues: CSVSDGYEQYF. CDR3 DNA: TGCAGCGTCTCGGACGGCTACGAGCAGTACTTC.